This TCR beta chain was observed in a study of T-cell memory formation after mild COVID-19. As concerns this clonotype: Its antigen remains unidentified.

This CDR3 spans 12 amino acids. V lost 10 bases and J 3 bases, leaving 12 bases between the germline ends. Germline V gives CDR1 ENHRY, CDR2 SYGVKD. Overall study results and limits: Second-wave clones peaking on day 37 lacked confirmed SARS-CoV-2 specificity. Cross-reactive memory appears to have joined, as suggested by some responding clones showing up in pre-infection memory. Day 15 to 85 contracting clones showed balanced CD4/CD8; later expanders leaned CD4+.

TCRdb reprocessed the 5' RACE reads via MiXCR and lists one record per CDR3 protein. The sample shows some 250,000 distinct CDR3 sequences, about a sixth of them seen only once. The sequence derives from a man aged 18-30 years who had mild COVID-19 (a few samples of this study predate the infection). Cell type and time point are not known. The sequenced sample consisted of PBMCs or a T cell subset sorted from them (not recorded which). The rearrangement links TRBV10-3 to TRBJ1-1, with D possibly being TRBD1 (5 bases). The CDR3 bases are TGTGCCACCCGGCGGGGGGACACTGAAGCTTTCTTT. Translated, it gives CATRRGDTEAFF.